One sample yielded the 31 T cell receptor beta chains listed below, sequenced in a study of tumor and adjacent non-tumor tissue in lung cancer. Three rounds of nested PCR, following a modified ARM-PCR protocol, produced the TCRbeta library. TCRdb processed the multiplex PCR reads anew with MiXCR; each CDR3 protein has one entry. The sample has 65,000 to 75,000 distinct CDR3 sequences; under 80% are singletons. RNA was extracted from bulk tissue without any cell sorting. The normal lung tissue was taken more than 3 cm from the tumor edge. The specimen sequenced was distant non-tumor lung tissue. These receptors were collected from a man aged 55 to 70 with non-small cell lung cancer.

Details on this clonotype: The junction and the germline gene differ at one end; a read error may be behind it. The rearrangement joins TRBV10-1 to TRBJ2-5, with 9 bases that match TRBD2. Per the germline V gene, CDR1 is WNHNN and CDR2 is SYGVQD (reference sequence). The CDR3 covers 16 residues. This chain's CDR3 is CASSNIASGERESQYF. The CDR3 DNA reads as TGCGCCAGCAGTAACATCGCTAGCGGGGAGAGGGAGAGCCAGTACTTC.

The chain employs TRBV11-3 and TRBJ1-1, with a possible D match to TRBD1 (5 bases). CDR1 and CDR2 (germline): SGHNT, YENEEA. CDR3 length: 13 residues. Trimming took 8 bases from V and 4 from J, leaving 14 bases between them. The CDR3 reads CASPLRGPTEAFF. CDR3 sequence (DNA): TGTGCCAGCCCCCTGCGGGGACCCACTGAAGCTTTCTTT. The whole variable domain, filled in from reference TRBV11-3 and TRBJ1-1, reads EAGVVQSPRYKIIEKKQPVAFWCNPISGHNTLYWYLQNLGQGPELLIRYENEEAVDDSQLPKDRFSAERLKGVDSTLKIQPAELGDSAVYLCASPLRGPTEAFFGQGTRLTVV.

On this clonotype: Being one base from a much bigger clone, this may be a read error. The CDR3 DNA sequence: TGTACCAGCAGTGCTCTGGGTAGCGCACTTAATGAGCAGTTCTTC. Translating it yields CTSSALGSALNEQFF. The V call is TRBV28, the J call TRBJ2-1; D perhaps matches TRBD2 (5 bases). The CDR3 spans 15 residues. Germline lookup yields CDR1 MDHEN and CDR2 SYDVKM.

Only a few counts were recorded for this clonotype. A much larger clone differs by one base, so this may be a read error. The CDR3 DNA reads TGTGCCAGCAGTTCATTTGGACTAGCGGGGGCCGAGAGAGATACGCAGTATTTT. As protein: CASSSFGLAGAERDTQYF. The chain joins TRBV12-3 or TRBV12-4 to TRBJ2-3, with 13 bases fitting TRBD2. The junction had 12 bases not matched to a gene; V was cut back by 4 bases and J by 5 bases. This CDR3 spans 18 amino acids.

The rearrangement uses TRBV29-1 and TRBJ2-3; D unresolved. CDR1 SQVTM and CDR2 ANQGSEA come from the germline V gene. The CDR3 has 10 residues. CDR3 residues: CNDIVYTQYF. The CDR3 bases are TGCAACGACATAGTCTATACGCAGTATTTT.

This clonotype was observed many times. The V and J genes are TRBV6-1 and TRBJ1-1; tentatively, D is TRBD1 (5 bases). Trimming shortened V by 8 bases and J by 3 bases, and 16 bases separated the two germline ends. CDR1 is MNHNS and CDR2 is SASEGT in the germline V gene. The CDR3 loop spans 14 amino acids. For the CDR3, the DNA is TGTGCCAGCCGGGACCCAAGGTATTACACTGAAGCTTTCTTT. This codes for CASRDPRYYTEAFF.

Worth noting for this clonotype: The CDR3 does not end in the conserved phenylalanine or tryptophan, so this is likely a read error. The CDR3 region is CASSQEGRAYEQYY. The CDR3 DNA is TGCGCCAGTAGCCAAGAAGGGAGGGCCTACGAGCAGTACTAC. The chain employs TRBV4-2 and TRBJ2-7; 7 bases are shared with TRBD2. The CDR3 runs 14 residues. Germline values: CDR1 LGHNA, CDR2 YNFKEQ.

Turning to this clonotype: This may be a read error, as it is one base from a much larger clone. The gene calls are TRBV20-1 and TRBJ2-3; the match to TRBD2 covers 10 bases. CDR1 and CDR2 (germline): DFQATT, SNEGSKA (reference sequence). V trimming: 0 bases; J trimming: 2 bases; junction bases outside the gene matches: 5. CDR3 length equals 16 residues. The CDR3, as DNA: TGCAGTGCTAGAGATGGGACTAGCGAGGTCACAGATACGCAGTATTTT. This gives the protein CSARDGTSEVTDTQYF.

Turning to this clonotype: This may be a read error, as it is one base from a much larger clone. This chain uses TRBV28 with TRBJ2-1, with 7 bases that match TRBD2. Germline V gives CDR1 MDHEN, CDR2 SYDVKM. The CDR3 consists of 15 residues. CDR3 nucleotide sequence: TGTGCCAGCAGTTTGGCCGGGAGGCCCTACAATGATCAGTTCTTC. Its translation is CASSLAGRPYNDQFF.

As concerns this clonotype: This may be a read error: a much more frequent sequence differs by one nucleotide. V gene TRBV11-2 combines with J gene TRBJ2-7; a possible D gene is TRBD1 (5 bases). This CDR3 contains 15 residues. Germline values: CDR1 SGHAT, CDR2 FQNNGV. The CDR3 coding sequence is TGTGCCAGCAGCTTGGTCACAGGCAGATTCTACGGGCAGTACTTC. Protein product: CASSLVTGRFYGQYF. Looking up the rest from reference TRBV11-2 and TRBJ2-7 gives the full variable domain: EAGVAQSPRYKIIEKRQSVAFWCNPISGHATLYWYQQILGQGPKLLIQFQNNGVVDDSQLPKDRFSAERLKGVDSTLKIQPAKLEDSAVYLCASSLVTGRFYGQYFGPGTRLTVT.

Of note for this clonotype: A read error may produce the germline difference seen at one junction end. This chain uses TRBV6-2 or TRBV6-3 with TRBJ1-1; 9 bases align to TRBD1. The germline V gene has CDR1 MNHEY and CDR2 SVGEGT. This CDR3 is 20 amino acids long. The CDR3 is CAGSYTFDSGQGWGNSEAFF. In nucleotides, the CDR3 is TGTGCCGGCAGTTACACATTCGACTCCGGACAGGGGTGGGGAAACAGTGAAGCTTTCTTT.

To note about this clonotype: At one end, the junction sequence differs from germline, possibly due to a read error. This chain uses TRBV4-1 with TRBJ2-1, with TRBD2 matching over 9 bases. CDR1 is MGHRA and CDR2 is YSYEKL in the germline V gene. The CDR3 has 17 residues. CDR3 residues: CASSQDRASGTIDVQFF. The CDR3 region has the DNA TGCGCTAGCAGCCAAGATCGGGCTAGCGGGACCATTGATGTGCAGTTCTTC.

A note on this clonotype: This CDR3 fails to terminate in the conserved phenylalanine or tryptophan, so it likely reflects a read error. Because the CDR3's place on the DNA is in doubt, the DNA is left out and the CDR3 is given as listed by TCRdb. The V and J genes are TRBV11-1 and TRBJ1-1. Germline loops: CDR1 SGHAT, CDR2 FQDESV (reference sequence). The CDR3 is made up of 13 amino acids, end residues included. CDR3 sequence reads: CASSLAPRAEALS.

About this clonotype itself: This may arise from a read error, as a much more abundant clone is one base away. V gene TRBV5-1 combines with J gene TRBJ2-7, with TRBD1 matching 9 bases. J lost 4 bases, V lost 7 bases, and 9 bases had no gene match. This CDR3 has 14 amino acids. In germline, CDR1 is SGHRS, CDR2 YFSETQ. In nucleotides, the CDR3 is TGCGCCAGCGGCTCGGGACAGGGTTATTACGAGCAGTACTTC. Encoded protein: CASGSGQGYYEQYF.

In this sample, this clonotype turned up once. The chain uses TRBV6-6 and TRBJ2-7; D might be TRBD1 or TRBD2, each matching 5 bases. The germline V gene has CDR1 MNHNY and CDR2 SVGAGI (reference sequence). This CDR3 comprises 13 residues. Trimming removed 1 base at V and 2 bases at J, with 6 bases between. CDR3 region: CASSYWGTYEQYF. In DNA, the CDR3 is TGTGCCAGCAGTTACTGGGGGACCTACGAGCAGTACTTC.

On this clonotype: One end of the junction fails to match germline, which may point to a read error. DNA of the CDR3: TGTGCCAGCAGCTTAGAGTGGGACATCTACAATGAGCACTTCTTC. Its protein product is CASSLEWDIYNEHFF. The chain employs TRBV7-8 and TRBJ2-1; D possibly corresponds to TRBD1 (6 bases). This CDR3 spans 15 amino acids. Germline-derived CDR1 and CDR2 are SGHVS and FQNEAQ.

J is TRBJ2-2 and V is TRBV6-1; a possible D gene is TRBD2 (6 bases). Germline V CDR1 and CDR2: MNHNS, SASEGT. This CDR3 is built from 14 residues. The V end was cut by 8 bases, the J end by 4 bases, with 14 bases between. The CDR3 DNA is TGTGCCAGCCAGACGGGGGTGCTCACCGGGGAGCTGTTTTTT. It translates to CASQTGVLTGELFF.

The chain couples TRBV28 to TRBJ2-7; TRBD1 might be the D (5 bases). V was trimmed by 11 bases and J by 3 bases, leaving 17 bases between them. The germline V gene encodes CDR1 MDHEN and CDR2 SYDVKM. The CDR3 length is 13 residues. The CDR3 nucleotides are TGTGCCGGCTTGGGTGGGGCTAGCTACGAGCAGTACTTC. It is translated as CAGLGGASYEQYF.

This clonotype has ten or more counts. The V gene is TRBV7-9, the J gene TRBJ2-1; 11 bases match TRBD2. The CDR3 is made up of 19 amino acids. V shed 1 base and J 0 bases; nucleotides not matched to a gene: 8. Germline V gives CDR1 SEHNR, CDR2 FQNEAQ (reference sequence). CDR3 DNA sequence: TGTGCCAGCAGCTTAGGTAGCGGGAGGGTTCGCCACTCCTACAATGAGCAGTTCTTC. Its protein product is CASSLGSGRVRHSYNEQFF.

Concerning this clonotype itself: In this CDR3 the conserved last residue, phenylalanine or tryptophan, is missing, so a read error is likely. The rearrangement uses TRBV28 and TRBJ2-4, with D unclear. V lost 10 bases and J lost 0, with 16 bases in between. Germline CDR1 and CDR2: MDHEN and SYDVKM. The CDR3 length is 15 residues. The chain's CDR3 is CATGGRAGAKNIQYY. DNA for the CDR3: TGTGCCACCGGTGGTCGGGCTGGAGCCAAAAACATTCAGTACTAC.

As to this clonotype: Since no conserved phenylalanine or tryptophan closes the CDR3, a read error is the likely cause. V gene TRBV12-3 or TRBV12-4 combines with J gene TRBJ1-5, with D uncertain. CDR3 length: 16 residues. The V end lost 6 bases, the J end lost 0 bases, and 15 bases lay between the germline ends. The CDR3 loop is CASSPSDKYSNQPQHY. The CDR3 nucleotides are TGTGCCAGCAGCCCGTCTGACAAATATAGCAATCAGCCCCAGCATTAT.

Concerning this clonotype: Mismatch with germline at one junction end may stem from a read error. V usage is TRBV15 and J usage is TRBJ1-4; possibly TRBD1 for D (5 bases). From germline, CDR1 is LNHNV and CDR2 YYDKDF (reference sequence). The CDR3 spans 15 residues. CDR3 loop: CATNEEGQTNGKLFF. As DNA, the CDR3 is TGTGCCACCAACGAGGAGGGGCAGACTAATGGAAAACTGTTTTTT.

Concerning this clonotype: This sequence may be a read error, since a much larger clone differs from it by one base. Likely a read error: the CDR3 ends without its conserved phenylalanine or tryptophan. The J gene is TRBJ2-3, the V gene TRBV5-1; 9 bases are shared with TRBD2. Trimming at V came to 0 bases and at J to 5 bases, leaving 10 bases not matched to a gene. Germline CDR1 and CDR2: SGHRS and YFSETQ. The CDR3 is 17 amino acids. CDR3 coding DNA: TGCGCCAGCAGCTTGGGGGACTTAGCGGGAGATGGAGATACGCAGTATCTT. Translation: CASSLGDLAGDGDTQYL.

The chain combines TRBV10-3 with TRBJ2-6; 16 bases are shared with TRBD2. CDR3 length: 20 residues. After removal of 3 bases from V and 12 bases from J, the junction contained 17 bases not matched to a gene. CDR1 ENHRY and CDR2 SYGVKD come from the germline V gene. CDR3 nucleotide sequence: TGTGCCATCAGTGAACATGGGACTAGCGGGAGGGACTATGGGGTCAGCGTCCTGACTTTC. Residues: CAISEHGTSGRDYGVSVLTF.

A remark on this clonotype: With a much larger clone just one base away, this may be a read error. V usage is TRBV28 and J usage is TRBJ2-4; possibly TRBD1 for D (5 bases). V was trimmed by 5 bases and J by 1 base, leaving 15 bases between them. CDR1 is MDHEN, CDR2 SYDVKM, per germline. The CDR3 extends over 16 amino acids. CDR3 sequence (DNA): TGTGCCAGCAGTCCTCATGGACATGGGGCCAAAAACATTCAGTACTTC. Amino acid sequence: CASSPHGHGAKNIQYF.

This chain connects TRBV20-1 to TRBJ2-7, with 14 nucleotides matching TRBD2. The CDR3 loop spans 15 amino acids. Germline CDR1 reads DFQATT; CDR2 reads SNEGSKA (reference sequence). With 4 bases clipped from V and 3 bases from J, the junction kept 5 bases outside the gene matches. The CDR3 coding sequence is TGCAGTGCTACAGGGACTAGCGGGAGACTCTACGAGCAGTACTTC. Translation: CSATGTSGRLYEQYF.

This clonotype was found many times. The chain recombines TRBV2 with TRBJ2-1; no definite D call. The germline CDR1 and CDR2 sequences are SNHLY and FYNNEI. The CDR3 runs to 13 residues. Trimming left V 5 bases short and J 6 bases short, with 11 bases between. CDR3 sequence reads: CASSLGLGNEQFF. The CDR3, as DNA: TGTGCCAGCAGTCTTGGGTTGGGCAATGAGCAGTTCTTC. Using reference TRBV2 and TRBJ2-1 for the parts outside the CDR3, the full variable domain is EPEVTQTPSHQVTQMGQEVILRCVPISNHLYFYWYRQILGQKVEFLVSFYNNEISEKSEIFDDQFSVERPDGSNFTLKIRSTKLEDSAMYFCASSLGLGNEQFFGPGTRLTVL.

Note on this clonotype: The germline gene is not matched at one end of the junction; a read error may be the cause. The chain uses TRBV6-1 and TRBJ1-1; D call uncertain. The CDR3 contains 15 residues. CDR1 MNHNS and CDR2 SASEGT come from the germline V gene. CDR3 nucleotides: TGTGTCAGCATCGAGGACCGCTGTAGGGACACTGAAGCTTTCTTT. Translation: CVSIEDRCRDTEAFF.

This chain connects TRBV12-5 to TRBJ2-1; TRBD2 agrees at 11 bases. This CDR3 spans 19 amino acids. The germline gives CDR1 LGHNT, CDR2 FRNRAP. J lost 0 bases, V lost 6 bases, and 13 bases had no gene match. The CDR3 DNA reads TGTGCTAGTGGCTTCTACTTTAGCGGGAGGGACCACTCCTACAATGAGCAGTTCTTC. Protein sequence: CASGFYFSGRDHSYNEQFF. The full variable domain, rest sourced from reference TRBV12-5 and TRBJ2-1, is DARVTQTPRHKVTEMGQEVTMRCQPILGHNTVFWYRQTMMQGLELLAYFRNRAPLDDSGMPKDRFSAEMPDATLATLKIQPSEPRDSAVYFCASGFYFSGRDHSYNEQFFGPGTRLTVL.

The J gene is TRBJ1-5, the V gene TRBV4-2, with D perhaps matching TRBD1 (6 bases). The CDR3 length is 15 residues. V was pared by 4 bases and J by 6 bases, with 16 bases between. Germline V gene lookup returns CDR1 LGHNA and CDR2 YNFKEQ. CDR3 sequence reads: CASSPNTGASQPQHF. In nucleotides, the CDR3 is TGTGCCAGCAGCCCCAATACGGGGGCAAGTCAGCCCCAGCATTTT.

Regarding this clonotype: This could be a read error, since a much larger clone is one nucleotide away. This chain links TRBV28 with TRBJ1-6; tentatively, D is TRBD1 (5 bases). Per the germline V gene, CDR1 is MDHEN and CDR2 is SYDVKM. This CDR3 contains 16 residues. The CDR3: CANSLAATAERSPLHF. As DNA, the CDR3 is TGTGCCAACAGTTTAGCCGCGACAGCGGAGCGATCACCCCTCCACTTT.